Many counts were recorded for the clone carrying this T cell receptor (beta chain). Antigen: not known. The investigators amplified TCR beta CDR3 regions from RNA transcripts. The HTBI set primed first-round TCR CDR3 RT-PCR. Using its own MiXCR run on the multiplex PCR reads, TCRdb lists one record per CDR3 protein. The sample lists hundreds of thousands of distinct CDR3 sequences, roughly 15% occurring once. The study left out patients who had uncontrolled infection, other autoimmune disease, pregnancy or lactation. Germline V gene data show CDR1 as GTSNPN and CDR2 as SVGIG (reference sequence). V gave up 5 bases and J gave up 0 bases, with 28 bases separating them. The CDR3 consists of 20 residues. This entry belongs to a study of T cells in Graves' hyperthyroidism and ophthalmopathy. Study outcomes and limitations: Blood also carried most thyroid clonotypes expanded above 0.001.

Source material: blood. The clonotype originates from a woman aged 18-35 years with Graves' ophthalmopathy. The V call is TRBV30, the J call TRBJ2-2; D is perhaps TRBD1 or TRBD2 (7 bases each). CDR3: CAWFSSGDREREANTGELFF. The CDR3 coding sequence is TGTGCCTGGTTCTCAAGCGGCGACAGGGAGCGGGAAGCGAACACCGGGGAGCTGTTTTTT. The full variable domain, its missing parts supplied by reference TRBV30 and TRBJ2-2, is SQTIHQWPATLVQPVGSPLSLECTVEGTSNPNLYWYRQAAGRGLQLLFYSVGIGQISSEVPQNLSASRPQDRQFILSSKKLLLSDSGFYLCAWFSSGDREREANTGELFFGEGSRLTVL.